This TCR beta chain was recorded in a study of blood T cells in healthy people across ages. General study points: In the absence of known donor CMV status, changes in expanded clonotypes were possibly confounded. A strong correlation was seen between TCR beta diversity and naive T cell percentage. Conclusively comparing naive with antigen-experienced cells was impossible with unsorted PBMCs.

Notes on this clonotype: The target antigen is unknown.

Primers used in a second PCR of roughly 6 to 12 cycles were a sample-barcoded 5' primer and a J-beta primer mix. MiXCR was run by TCRdb on the 5' RACE reads, yielding one entry per CDR3 protein. Here the sample spans hundreds of thousands of distinct CDR3 sequences, about 54% being singletons. Caucasian individuals from Russia who were healthy and aged roughly 6 to 100 acted as donors. Germline V CDR1 and CDR2: KGHDR, SFDVKD. Trimming shortened V by 7 bases and J by 9 bases, and 12 bases separated the two germline ends. The CDR3 contains 12 residues. This sequence joins TRBV24-1 and TRBJ2-1; D is possibly TRBD1 (5 bases). The clonotype comes from a man between 60 and 75 years old in good health. Source material: blood. The CDR3 nucleotides are TGTGCCACCAGCCCCAGGGCCGGTGAGCAGTTCTTC. It is translated as CATSPRAGEQFF.